This T cell receptor (beta chain) was sequenced for a study of CD8+CD57+ T cells in acquired aplastic anemia (dated 2018 in TCRdb). With regard to the full study: DNA extracted from sorted CD4+ and CD8+ cells had a mean of about 3.2 ug, with a range of 0.2 to 27.4 ug. For healthy donor samples, the average read count was about 10.8 million for CD4+ cells and fewer than 14 million for CD8+ cells. Overall results and qualifications from the work: CD8+ Simpson's diversity did not differ significantly between patients and healthy controls (P=0.060). Twenty-nine CD8+ CDR3 sequences were found in both patients and controls but appeared to be highly expressed in patients and within the immunodominant clones of the patients.

TCR beta VDJ combination and CDR3 sequence profiling used genomic DNA as the template. An Illumina HiSeq 2000 was the platform used for TCR repertoire sequencing. Per the source publication's procedure: Repertoires were assessed using TRBV/TRBJ rearrangement plots, CDR3 size and DJ length profiles, and Simpson's diversity index. The immunodominant clone was defined as the most abundant DNA sequence in deep sequencing data. CDR3 amino acid sequences were checked for sharing across subjects and were also compared against the VDJdb database and published repertoires. The raw public data were reprocessed by TCRdb itself: fastp quality trimming at Q25, MiXCR clonotype calling, in-frame beta chains only. A single entry per CDR3 protein holds the most common genes and DNA from its merged rows. The V and J calls were determined by TCRdb, not by the authors. This sample has 150,000 to 200,000 distinct CDR3 sequences in its table, and about 48% of those were observed once. The ten largest clones add up to around 0.96% of the sample.

Concerning this clonotype itself: It has no known antigen specificity. It has no much larger one-base neighbor in the sample; base qualities were not kept.

The study deep-sequenced TCR repertoires of sorted CD4+ and CD8+ blood T cells from severe aplastic anemia patients and healthy subjects. Ficoll-Paque density gradient centrifugation was used to isolate peripheral blood mononuclear cells. Before DNA extraction, CD4+ and CD8+ T cells were sorted with FACS or magnetic beads. The V and J ends are trimmed by 1 base and 11 bases, leaving 15 bases between them. Looking up the germline V gene (reference sequence) yields CDR1 LGHDT and CDR2 YNNKEL. Its CDR3 holds 14 amino acids, cysteine through phenylalanine. The kept DNA is CDR3 alone, 42 bases in frame from the first base.

The receptor comes from a human donor in good health. The sequenced sample was sorted CD4+, CD8+, or CD8+CD57+ T cells (not recorded which) from PBMCs. The receptor chain draws on TRBV3-1 and TRBJ1-3, and the D gene may be TRBD1, 6 bases matching. The base sequence is TGTGCCAGCAGCCAAGGAGACGCTAGGGGGGCCATATATTTT. Translation gives CASSQGDARGAIYF.